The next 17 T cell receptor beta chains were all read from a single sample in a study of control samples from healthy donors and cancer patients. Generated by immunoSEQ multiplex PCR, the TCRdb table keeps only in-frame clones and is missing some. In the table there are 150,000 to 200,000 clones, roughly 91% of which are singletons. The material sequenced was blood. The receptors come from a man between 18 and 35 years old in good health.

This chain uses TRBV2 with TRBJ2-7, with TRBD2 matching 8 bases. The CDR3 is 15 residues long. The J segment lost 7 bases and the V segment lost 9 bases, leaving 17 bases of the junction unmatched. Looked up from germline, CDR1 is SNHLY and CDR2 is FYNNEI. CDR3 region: CASAAELAAAGEQYF. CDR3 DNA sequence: TGTGCCAGTGCTGCGGAACTAGCGGCAGCGGGGGAGCAGTACTTC. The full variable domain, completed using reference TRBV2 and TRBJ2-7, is EPEVTQTPSHQVTQMGQEVILRCVPISNHLYFYWYRQILGQKVEFLVSFYNNEISEKSEIFDDQFSVERPDGSNFTLKIRSTKLEDSAMYFCASAAELAAAGEQYFGPGTRLTVT.

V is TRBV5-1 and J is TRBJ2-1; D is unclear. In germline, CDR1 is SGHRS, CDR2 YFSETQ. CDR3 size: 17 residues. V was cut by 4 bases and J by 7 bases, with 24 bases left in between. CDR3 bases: TGCGCCAGCAGCCCTCTTCCCCTGGGCAGGCTGGAAAATGAGCAGTTCTTC. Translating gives CASSPLPLGRLENEQFF.

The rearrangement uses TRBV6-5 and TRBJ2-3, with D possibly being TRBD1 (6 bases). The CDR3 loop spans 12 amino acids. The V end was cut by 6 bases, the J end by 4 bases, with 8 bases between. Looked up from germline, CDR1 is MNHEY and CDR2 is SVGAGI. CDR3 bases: TGTGCCAGCAGCCCAGGGGCAGATACGCAGTATTTT. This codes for CASSPGADTQYF.

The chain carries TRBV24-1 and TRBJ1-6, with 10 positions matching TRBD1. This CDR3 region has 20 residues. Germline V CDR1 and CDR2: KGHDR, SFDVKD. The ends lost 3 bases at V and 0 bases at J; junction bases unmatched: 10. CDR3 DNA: TGTGCCACCAGTGATCCCCCCGGGACAGGGGAGAGCTCCTATAATTCACCCCTCCACTTT. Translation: CATSDPPGTGESSYNSPLHF.

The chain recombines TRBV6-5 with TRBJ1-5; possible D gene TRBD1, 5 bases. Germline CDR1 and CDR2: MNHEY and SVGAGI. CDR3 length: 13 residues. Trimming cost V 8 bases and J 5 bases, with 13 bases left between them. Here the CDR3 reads CASERGGDQPQHF. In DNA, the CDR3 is TGTGCCAGCGAGAGGGGAGGGGATCAGCCCCAGCATTTT.

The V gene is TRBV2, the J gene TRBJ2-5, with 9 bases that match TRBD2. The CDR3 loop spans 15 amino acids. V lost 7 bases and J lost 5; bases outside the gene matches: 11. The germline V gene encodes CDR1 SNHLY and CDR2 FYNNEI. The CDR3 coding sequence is TGTGCCAGCAACGCGCTAGCGGGGTCCCCTGAGACCCAGTACTTC. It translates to CASNALAGSPETQYF.

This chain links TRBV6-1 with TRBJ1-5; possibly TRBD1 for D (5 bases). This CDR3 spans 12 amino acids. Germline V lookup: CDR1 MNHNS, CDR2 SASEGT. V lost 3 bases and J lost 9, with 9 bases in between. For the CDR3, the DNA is TGTGCCAGCAGTGAGGGGGGGAGGCCCCAGCATTTT. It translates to CASSEGGRPQHF.

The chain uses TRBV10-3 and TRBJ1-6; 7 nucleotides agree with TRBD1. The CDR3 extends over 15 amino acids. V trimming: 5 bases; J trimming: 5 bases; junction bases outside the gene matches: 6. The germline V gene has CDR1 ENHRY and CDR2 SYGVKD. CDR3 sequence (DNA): TGTGCCATCAGTTCCACAGGGGATAATAATTCACCCCTCCACTTT. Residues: CAISSTGDNNSPLHF.

The CDR3 here is CASVTSSPGTGVYGYTF. The CDR3 DNA follows: TGTGCCAGCGTAACGTCATCTCCCGGGACAGGGGTCTATGGCTACACCTTC. The chain has TRBV28 and TRBJ1-2; the match to TRBD1 covers 10 bases. There are 17 residues in the CDR3. CDR1 and CDR2 from the germline V gene are MDHEN and SYDVKM. Trimming cost V 8 bases and J 4 bases; bases outside gene matches: 16.

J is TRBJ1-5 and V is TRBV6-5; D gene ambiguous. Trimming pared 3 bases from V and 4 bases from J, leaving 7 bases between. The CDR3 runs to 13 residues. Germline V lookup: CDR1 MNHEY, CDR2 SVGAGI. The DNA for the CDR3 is TGTGCCAGCAGTTATAAGGTTAATCAGCCCCAGCATTTT. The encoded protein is CASSYKVNQPQHF.

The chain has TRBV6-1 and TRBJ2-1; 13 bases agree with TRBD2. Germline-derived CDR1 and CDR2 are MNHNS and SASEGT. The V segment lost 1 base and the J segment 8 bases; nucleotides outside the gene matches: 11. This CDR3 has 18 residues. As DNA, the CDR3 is TGTGCCAGCAGTGAAGACCCACCTTGGACTAGCGGGGGTGATGAGCAGTTCTTC. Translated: CASSEDPPWTSGGDEQFF.

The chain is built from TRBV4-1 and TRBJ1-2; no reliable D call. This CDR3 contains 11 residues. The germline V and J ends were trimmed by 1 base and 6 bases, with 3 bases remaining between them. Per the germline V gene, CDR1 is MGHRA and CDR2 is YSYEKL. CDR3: CASSQGDGYTF. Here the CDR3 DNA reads TGCGCCAGCAGCCAAGGGGATGGCTACACCTTC.

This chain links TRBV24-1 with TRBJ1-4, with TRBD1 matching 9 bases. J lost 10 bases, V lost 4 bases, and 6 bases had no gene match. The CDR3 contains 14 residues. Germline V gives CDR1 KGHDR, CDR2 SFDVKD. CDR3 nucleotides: TGTGCCACCAGTGACCTCTCGACAGGGGGAAAACTGTTTTTT. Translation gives CATSDLSTGGKLFF.

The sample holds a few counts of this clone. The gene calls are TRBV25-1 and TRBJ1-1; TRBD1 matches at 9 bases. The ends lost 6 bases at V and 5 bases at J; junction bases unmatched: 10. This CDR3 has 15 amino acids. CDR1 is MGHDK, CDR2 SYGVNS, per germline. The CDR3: CASRAQGAVWTEAFF. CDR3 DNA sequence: TGTGCCAGCAGAGCACAGGGGGCGGTTTGGACTGAAGCTTTCTTT.

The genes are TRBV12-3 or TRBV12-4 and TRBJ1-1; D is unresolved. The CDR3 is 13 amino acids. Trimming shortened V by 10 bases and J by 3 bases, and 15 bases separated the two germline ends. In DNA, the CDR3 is TGTGCCACATGTGTAGGACGGTACACTGAAGCTTTCTTT. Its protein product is CATCVGRYTEAFF.

The CDR3, as DNA: TGTGCCAGTAGTATCCCCGGACCCTTGAACACTGAAGCTTTCTTT. Encoded protein: CASSIPGPLNTEAFF. The chain couples TRBV19 to TRBJ1-1; D unclear. This CDR3 is 15 amino acids long. Trimming cost V 3 bases and J 0 bases, with 11 bases left between them. CDR1 and CDR2 (germline): LNHDA, SQIVND (reference sequence).

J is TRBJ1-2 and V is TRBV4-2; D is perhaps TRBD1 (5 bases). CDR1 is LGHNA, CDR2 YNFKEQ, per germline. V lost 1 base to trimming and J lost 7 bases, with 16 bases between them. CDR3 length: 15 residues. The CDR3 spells CASSQVGGELGGYTF. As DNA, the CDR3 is TGTGCCAGCAGCCAAGTTGGGGGGGAGTTAGGTGGCTACACCTTC.